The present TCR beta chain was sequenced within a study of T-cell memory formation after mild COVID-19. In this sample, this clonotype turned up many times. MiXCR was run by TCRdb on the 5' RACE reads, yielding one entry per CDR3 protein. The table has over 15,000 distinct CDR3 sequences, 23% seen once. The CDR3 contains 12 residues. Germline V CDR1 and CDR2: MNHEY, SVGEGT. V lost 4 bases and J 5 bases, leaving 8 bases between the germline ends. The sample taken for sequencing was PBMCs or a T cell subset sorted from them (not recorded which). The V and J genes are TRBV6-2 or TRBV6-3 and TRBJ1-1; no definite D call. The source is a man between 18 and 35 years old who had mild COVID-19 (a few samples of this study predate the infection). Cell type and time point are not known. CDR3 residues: CASSSGGTEAFF. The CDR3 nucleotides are TGTGCCAGCAGTTCTGGAGGGACTGAAGCTTTCTTT.